Shown below are 3 T cell receptor beta chains from a single sample sequenced in a study of human T cells and chemical hapten exposure. Via MiXCR, TCRdb re-called the 5' RACE reads, giving one row per CDR3 protein. The sample has about 140,000 distinct CDR3 sequences; roughly 4.1% are singletons. Total RNA came from unfractionated whole blood. The receptor source for this set is a female donor in good health.

This clonotype was counted many times. The V and J genes are TRBV10-3 and TRBJ1-3, with unresolved D. CDR3 length equals 14 residues. Germline V gene lookup returns CDR1 ENHRY and CDR2 SYGVKD. Trimming stripped 0 bases from V and 4 bases from J, with 7 bases between. CDR3 nucleotides: TGTGCCATCAGTGAGTCTAGAGGCGGAAACACCATATATTTT. Its translation is CAISESRGGNTIYF.

At least ten counts were recorded for this clonotype. V is TRBV4-2 and J is TRBJ2-2; 7 bases fit TRBD1. CDR1 LGHNA and CDR2 YNFKEQ come from the germline V gene. The CDR3 loop spans 17 amino acids. The ends lost 4 bases at V and 4 bases at J; junction bases unmatched: 12. The CDR3 bases are TGTGCCAGCAGCCCGGCCACAGGGGTTACGGGCACCGGGGAGCTGTTTTTT. Its translation is CASSPATGVTGTGELFF.

The chain couples TRBV5-4 to TRBJ1-1, with 8 nucleotides matching TRBD1. Germline CDR1 reads SGHNT; CDR2 reads YYREEE (reference sequence). The CDR3 is 15 amino acids. V lost 0 bases and J lost 5; bases outside the gene matches: 6. In nucleotides, the CDR3 is TGTGCCAGCAGCTTGGCCAACAGGGGGTGGACTGAAGCTTTCTTT. Protein product: CASSLANRGWTEAFF. The full variable domain, with the rest looked up from reference TRBV5-4 and TRBJ1-1, is ETGVTQSPTHLIKTRGQQVTLRCSSQSGHNTVSWYQQALGQGPQFIFQYYREEENGRGNFPPRFSGLQFPNYSSELNVNALELDDSALYLCASSLANRGWTEAFFGQGTRLTVV.